This T cell receptor beta chain was recovered during a study of cytomegalovirus exposure and HLA in healthy donors. The primer mix had 60 Vbeta and 13 Jbeta primers. Sequenced by immunoSEQ multiplex PCR; TCRdb stores in-frame clones only, minus some. The table has about 160,000 clones, about four fifths seen once. In this sample, this clone turned up a few times. V lost 5 bases to trimming and J lost 0 bases, with 14 bases between them. CDR1 and CDR2 from the germline V gene are LNHDA and SQIVND (reference sequence). This CDR3 is built from 16 residues. This clonotype was obtained from a man between 25 and 39 years old in good health and CMV-seronegative. The chain uses TRBV19 and TRBJ1-5; maybe TRBD1 (6 bases). Sequenced: PBMCs. This chain's CDR3 is CASSPGQPYSNQPQHF. DNA for the CDR3: TGTGCCAGTAGTCCTGGACAGCCCTATAGCAATCAGCCCCAGCATTTT.